This T cell receptor beta chain was sequenced during a study of blood T cell repertoires in COVID-19. The germline gives CDR1 SQVTM, CDR2 ANQGSEA. The CDR3 has 13 residues. V shed 3 bases and J shed 1 base, with 7 bases lying between them. Source study methods: Researchers report that nucleated cell counts were estimated from reference gene primer amplification. The method was immunoSEQ multiplex PCR; TCRdb's version includes in-frame clones alone and lacks a portion of them. V, J and clone size reflect that table, while D and trimming were determined from the DNA. The sample lists about 220,000 clones; around 87% were seen once. Participant reports of clinical history set cohort assignment. All exposed participants met a person with COVID-19 within 2 weeks before entering the study.

The V and J genes are TRBV29-1 and TRBJ1-3; D unclear. The sample taken for sequencing was PBMCs or T cells enriched from blood (not recorded which). This receptor was identified in a man younger than 45 who had been exposed to COVID-19. CDR3 nucleotide sequence: TGCAGCGTTGAGGGAGGATCTGGAAACACCATATATTTT. It specifies CSVEGGSGNTIYF.